This TCR beta chain was captured by sequencing in a study of blood T cell repertoires in COVID-19. Study-level information: The analysed material was cDNA or gDNA that came from T cells, B-cell-depleted T cells, or PBMCs.

Profiled with immunoSEQ multiplex PCR; TCRdb holds only in-frame clones, not every one. The table includes about 370,000 clones, 80% to 90% detected once. This study enrolled people aged about 18 to 100 from 20 to 25 US geographic areas. Trimming cost V 11 bases and J 4 bases, with 24 bases left between them. The CDR3 covers 16 residues. CDR1 is ENHRY and CDR2 is SYGVKD in the germline V gene. This clonotype was obtained from a man younger than 35 who had recovered from COVID-19. This chain uses TRBV10-3 with TRBJ1-5; a possible D gene is TRBD1 (6 bases). Sequencing was performed on PBMCs or T cells enriched from blood (not recorded which). The CDR3: CASRATGPSWNQPQHF. CDR3 DNA: TGTGCCTCTAGGGCTACAGGGCCATCTTGGAATCAGCCCCAGCATTTT.